The 23 T cell receptor beta chains below were found in one sample sequenced in a study of circulating and synovial CD4+ cells in juvenile arthritis. Repertoires were generated with immunoSEQ multiplex PCR, while TCRdb's copy carries only in-frame clones and drops some. The table has some 3,000 clones, under 90% seen once. Input material: CD4+ T cells from synovial fluid. Receptors were obtained from a human donor with juvenile idiopathic arthritis.

In this sample, this clone turned up a few times. The genes are TRBV4-3 and TRBJ2-3, with 10 bases fitting TRBD2. The V gene end was trimmed by 1 base and the J gene end by 6 bases; junction bases not matched to a gene: 7. CDR1 is LGHNA, CDR2 YSLEER, per germline. The CDR3 runs 16 residues. The CDR3 spells CASSQVVAGGPDTQYF. In DNA, the CDR3 is TGCGCCAGCAGCCAAGTTGTAGCGGGGGGCCCGGATACGCAGTATTTT.

This chain joins TRBV4-1 and TRBJ2-3, with TRBD1 as a possible D gene (5 bases). Germline V lookup: CDR1 MGHRA, CDR2 YSYEKL. V lost 0 bases and J 0 bases, leaving 19 bases between the germline ends. The CDR3 sequence is 19 residues long. CDR3 region: CASSQESEWTFSSTDTQYF. Here the CDR3 DNA reads TGCGCCAGCAGCCAAGAGAGTGAATGGACATTCTCTAGCACAGATACGCAGTATTTT.

The chain links TRBV18 to TRBJ2-1; the D gene is possibly TRBD1 (6 bases). CDR1 is KGHSH, CDR2 LQKENI, per germline. V gave up 0 bases and J gave up 6 bases, with 9 bases separating them. This CDR3 region has 14 residues. CDR3 amino acids: CASSPPIGGNEQFF. The CDR3 DNA reads TGTGCCAGCTCACCACCTATAGGGGGCAATGAGCAGTTCTTC. The full variable domain, in which reference TRBV18 and TRBJ2-1 provide the parts outside the CDR3, is NAGVMQNPRHLVRRRGQEARLRCSPMKGHSHVYWYRQLPEEGLKFMVYLQKENIIDESGMPKERFSAEFPKEGPSILRIQQVVRGDSAAYFCASSPPIGGNEQFFGPGTRLTVL.

J is TRBJ1-5 and V is TRBV9; 7 bases align to TRBD1. CDR1 is SGDLS and CDR2 is YYNGEE in the germline V gene. Losses at the gene ends were 3 bases for V and 6 bases for J; bases not matched to a gene: 6. CDR3 size: 14 residues. The CDR3 nucleotides read TGTGCCAGCAGCGCTACAGGGGCCGGTCAGCCCCAGCATTTT. Its translation: CASSATGAGQPQHF.

J is TRBJ1-1 and V is TRBV10-3; 8 nucleotides line up with TRBD1. This CDR3 is built from 14 residues. V lost 10 bases and J lost 1; bases outside the gene matches: 8. The germline gives CDR1 ENHRY, CDR2 SYGVKD. CDR3 bases: TGTGCCACCCTTCTAGGGACAGGGAACACTGAAGCTTTCTTT. This translates into CATLLGTGNTEAFF.

The chain carries TRBV16 and TRBJ1-6; D is undetermined. Germline V lookup: CDR1 KGHSY, CDR2 FQNENV. Trimming left V 3 bases short and J 4 bases short, with 7 bases between. The CDR3 consists of 14 residues. The CDR3 region is CASSQTPYNSPLHF. CDR3 coding DNA: TGTGCCAGCAGCCAGACACCTTATAATTCACCCCTCCACTTT.

This clone was seen more than once but under ten times. The rearrangement links TRBV28 to TRBJ2-7; a weak D match, TRBD1 (6 bases). With 6 bases removed from V and 2 bases from J, the gap between germline ends came to 14 bases. The germline V gene encodes CDR1 MDHEN and CDR2 SYDVKM. The length of the CDR3 is 14 residues. The CDR3 sequence: CASRGNRDPYEQYF. The CDR3 DNA follows: TGTGCCAGCAGGGGCAACAGGGACCCCTACGAGCAGTACTTC.

The rearrangement links TRBV27 to TRBJ1-3; TRBD1 matches at 7 bases. Germline CDR1 is MNHEY and CDR2 is SMNVEV (reference sequence). This CDR3 region has 14 residues. Trimming took 5 bases from V and 2 from J; bases not matched to a gene: 3. CDR3 region: CASSRGGPGNTIYF. CDR3 in DNA: TGTGCCAGCAGTAGAGGGGGCCCTGGAAACACCATATATTTT.

The chain combines TRBV27 with TRBJ2-1; no firm D call. CDR1 is MNHEY and CDR2 is SMNVEV in the germline V gene (reference sequence). CDR3 length equals 15 residues. Trimming cost V 1 base and J 4 bases, with 11 bases left between them. DNA for the CDR3: TGTGCCAGCAGTTTATGGCCCGAGGTATACAATGAGCAGTTCTTC. This sequence encodes CASSLWPEVYNEQFF.

The rearrangement uses TRBV5-6 and TRBJ1-2, with D unclear. The V end lost 7 bases, the J end lost 1 base, and 11 bases lay between the germline ends. The CDR3 runs 13 residues. Per the germline V gene, CDR1 is SGHDT and CDR2 is YYEEEE. CDR3 sequence: CASASGINYGYTF. The DNA for the CDR3 is TGTGCCAGCGCCTCGGGGATTAACTATGGCTACACCTTC.

The chain combines TRBV7-9 with TRBJ2-2; maybe TRBD1 (5 bases). CDR1 and CDR2 from the germline V gene are SEHNR and FQNEAQ (reference sequence). Trimming cost V 5 bases and J 1 base, with 17 bases left between them. The CDR3 is made up of 17 amino acids. CDR3 DNA sequence: TGTGCCAGCAGCCCACGTCGTCCAGGGTTGAACACCGGGGAGCTGTTTTTT. Protein sequence: CASSPRRPGLNTGELFF.

This chain joins TRBV25-1 and TRBJ2-7; 8 positions agree with TRBD2. CDR3 size: 15 residues. The ends lost 5 bases at V and 2 bases at J; junction bases unmatched: 8. The germline gives CDR1 MGHDK, CDR2 SYGVNS. The CDR3: CASSPRGGSPYEQYF. The DNA for the CDR3 is TGTGCCAGCAGTCCTCGGGGGGGGTCCCCCTACGAGCAGTACTTC.

The chain employs TRBV6-1 and TRBJ1-2, with TRBD1 matching 7 bases. CDR3 length: 14 amino acids. V was clipped by 1 base and J by 4 bases; unmatched bases: 3. Germline CDR1 and CDR2: MNHNS and SASEGT. CDR3 protein: CASSEESGGYGYTF. The DNA of the CDR3 is TGTGCCAGCAGTGAAGAATCAGGGGGCTATGGCTACACCTTC.

The genes are TRBV14 and TRBJ1-2, with D perhaps TRBD1 (6 bases). Germline V gene data show CDR1 as SGHDN and CDR2 as FVKESK. Trimming cost V 4 bases and J 8 bases, with 23 bases left between them. The CDR3 spans 16 residues. The CDR3 loop reads CASSPMVGGLVGGYTF. As DNA, the CDR3 is TGTGCCAGCAGCCCTATGGTGGGGGGGCTCGTAGGCGGCTACACCTTC.

CDR3 sequence reads: CASSPDPAGHEQFF. DNA of the CDR3: TGCGCCAGCAGCCCCGACCCAGCGGGGCATGAGCAGTTCTTC. This sequence joins TRBV4-3 and TRBJ2-1, with 7 bases identical to TRBD2. The CDR3 loop spans 14 amino acids. CDR1 and CDR2 from the germline V gene are LGHNA and YSLEER. The junction had 8 bases not matched to a gene; V was cut back by 4 bases and J by 8 bases.

V and J are TRBV5-5 and TRBJ2-3; no firm D call. CDR3 length: 16 amino acids. V dropped 2 bases and J dropped 2 bases, with 15 bases sitting between them. In germline, CDR1 is SGHKS, CDR2 YYEKEE (reference sequence). CDR3 bases: TGTGCCAGCAGCTTCTTGGCACTGGGCCTCACAGATACGCAGTATTTT. Encoded protein: CASSFLALGLTDTQYF. Full variable domain (outside the CDR3, taken from reference TRBV5-5 and TRBJ2-3): DAGVTQSPTHLIKTRGQQVTLRCSPISGHKSVSWYQQVLGQGPQFIFQYYEKEERGRGNFPDRFSARQFPNYSSELNVNALLLGDSALYLCASSFLALGLTDTQYFGPGTRLTVL.

This clone came up a few times. V and J are TRBV4-1 and TRBJ1-3; TRBD1 aligns across 11 bases. This CDR3 region has 16 residues. V shed 4 bases and J 0 bases; nucleotides not matched to a gene: 2. Germline V gene data show CDR1 as MGHRA and CDR2 as YSYEKL. This chain's CDR3 is CASSRTGGDSGNTIYF. The CDR3 DNA follows: TGCGCCAGCAGCCGGACAGGGGGCGACTCTGGAAACACCATATATTTT.

The V gene is TRBV21-1, the J gene TRBJ2-7; TRBD1, the table's D call, lacks a check against the DNA. TRBV21-1 is deemed a pseudogene. The CDR3 length is 13 residues. CDR3 coding DNA: TGTGCCAGCAGCAAAGACAAATCCTACGAGCAGTACTTC. Its translation: CASSKDKSYEQYF.

V is TRBV7-2 and J is TRBJ2-7; D may be TRBD1 (5 bases). V lost 4 bases, J lost 2 bases, and 9 bases lay in between. The CDR3 is 13 amino acids. Germline-derived CDR1 and CDR2 are SGHTA and FQGNSA. CDR3 DNA: TGTGCCAGCAGCTCTCAGGGTCCCTACGAGCAGTACTTC. Its protein product is CASSSQGPYEQYF. Together with reference TRBV7-2 and TRBJ2-7, the CDR3 gives the full variable domain: GAGVSQSPSNKVTEKGKDVELRCDPISGHTALYWYRQSLGQGLEFLIYFQGNSAPDKSGLPSDRFSAERTGGSVSTLTIQRTQQEDSAVYLCASSSQGPYEQYFGPGTRLTVT.

This chain uses TRBV7-2 with TRBJ2-7, with TRBD1 matching over 11 bases. Losses at the gene ends were 5 bases for V and 5 bases for J; bases not matched to a gene: 8. Germline assignment: CDR1 SGHTA and CDR2 FQGNSA. This CDR3 region has 15 residues. CDR3 DNA: TGTGCCAGCAGCCGACGGGACAGGGGGGACGACGAGCAGTACTTC. Protein sequence: CASSRRDRGDDEQYF.

The chain is built from TRBV10-3 and TRBJ1-1; D ambiguous. The length of the CDR3 is 11 residues. V dropped 8 bases and J dropped 7 bases, with 11 bases sitting between them. The V gene's germline CDR1 is ENHRY and CDR2 SYGVKD. CDR3 in DNA: TGTGCCATCGGAGCCGGGAATGAAGCTTTCTTT. Its translation: CAIGAGNEAFF.

This rearrangement joins TRBV2 to TRBJ2-2, with TRBD1 matching over 10 bases. Germline CDR1 and CDR2: SNHLY and FYNNEI. This CDR3 contains 16 residues. V lost 6 bases and J lost 0; bases outside the gene matches: 4. The CDR3 protein is CASRETGGANTGELFF. CDR3 DNA: TGTGCCAGCAGGGAGACAGGGGGCGCGAACACCGGGGAGCTGTTTTTT. The whole variable domain, remainder taken from reference TRBV2 and TRBJ2-2, is EPEVTQTPSHQVTQMGQEVILRCVPISNHLYFYWYRQILGQKVEFLVSFYNNEISEKSEIFDDQFSVERPDGSNFTLKIRSTKLEDSAMYFCASRETGGANTGELFFGEGSRLTVL.

The V gene is TRBV7-9, the J gene TRBJ2-2; D is undetermined. Trimming took off 1 base at V and 1 base at J, with 7 bases between the two ends. Germline values: CDR1 SEHNR, CDR2 FQNEAQ (reference sequence). The CDR3 runs 15 residues. This chain's CDR3 is CASSLGSMNTGELFF. The DNA of the CDR3 is TGTGCCAGCAGCTTAGGTAGTATGAACACCGGGGAGCTGTTTTTT.